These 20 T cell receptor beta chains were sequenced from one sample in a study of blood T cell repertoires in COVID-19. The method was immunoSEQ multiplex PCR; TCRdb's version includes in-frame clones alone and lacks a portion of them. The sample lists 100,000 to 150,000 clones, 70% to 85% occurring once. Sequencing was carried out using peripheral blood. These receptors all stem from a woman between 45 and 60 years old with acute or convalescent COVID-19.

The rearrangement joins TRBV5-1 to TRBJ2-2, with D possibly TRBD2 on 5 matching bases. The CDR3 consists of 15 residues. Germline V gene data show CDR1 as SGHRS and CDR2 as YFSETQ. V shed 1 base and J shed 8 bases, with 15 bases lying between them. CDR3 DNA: TGCGCCAGCAGCTTGTACGACGGACGGGATGGGGAGCTGTTTTTT. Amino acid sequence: CASSLYDGRDGELFF. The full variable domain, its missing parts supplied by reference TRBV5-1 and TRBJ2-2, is KAGVTQTPRYLIKTRGQQVTLSCSPISGHRSVSWYQQTPGQGLQFLFEYFSETQRNKGNFPGRFSGRQFSNSRSEMNVSTLELGDSALYLCASSLYDGRDGELFFGEGSRLTVL.

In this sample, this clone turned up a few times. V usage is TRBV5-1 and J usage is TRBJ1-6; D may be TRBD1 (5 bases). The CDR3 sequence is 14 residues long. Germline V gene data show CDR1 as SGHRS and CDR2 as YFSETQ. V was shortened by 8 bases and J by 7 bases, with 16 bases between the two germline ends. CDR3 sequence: CASQETASNSPLHF. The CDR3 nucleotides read TGCGCCAGTCAGGAGACAGCTTCCAATTCACCCCTCCACTTT.

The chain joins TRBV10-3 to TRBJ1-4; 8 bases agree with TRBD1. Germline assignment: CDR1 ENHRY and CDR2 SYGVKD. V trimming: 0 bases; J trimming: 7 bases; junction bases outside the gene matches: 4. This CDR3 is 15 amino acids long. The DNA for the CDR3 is TGTGCCATCAGTGAGTCTGGACAGGGAATTGAAAAACTGTTTTTT. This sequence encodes CAISESGQGIEKLFF.

This CDR3 is CASSEDRLITEAFF. The CDR3 coding sequence is TGTGCCAGCAGTGAAGACAGGTTGATCACTGAAGCTTTCTTT. The chain has TRBV6-1 and TRBJ1-1, with D possibly being TRBD1 (5 bases). Germline loops: CDR1 MNHNS, CDR2 SASEGT. V was clipped by 1 base and J by 4 bases, with 10 bases between them. This CDR3 contains 14 residues.

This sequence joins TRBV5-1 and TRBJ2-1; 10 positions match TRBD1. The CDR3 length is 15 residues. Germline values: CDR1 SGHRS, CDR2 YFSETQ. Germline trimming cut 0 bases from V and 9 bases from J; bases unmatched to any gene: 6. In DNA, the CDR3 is TGCGCCAGCAGCTTGGTCGCGACAGGGGGCCCTGAGCAGTTCTTC. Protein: CASSLVATGGPEQFF.

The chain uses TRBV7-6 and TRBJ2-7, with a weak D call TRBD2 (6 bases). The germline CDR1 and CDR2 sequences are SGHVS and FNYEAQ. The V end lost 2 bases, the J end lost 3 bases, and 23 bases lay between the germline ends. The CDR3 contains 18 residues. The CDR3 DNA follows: TGTGCCAGCAGCTTACTTCCTCCCCTGGGGGGAACCCTCTACGAGCAGTACTTC. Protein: CASSLLPPLGGTLYEQYF.

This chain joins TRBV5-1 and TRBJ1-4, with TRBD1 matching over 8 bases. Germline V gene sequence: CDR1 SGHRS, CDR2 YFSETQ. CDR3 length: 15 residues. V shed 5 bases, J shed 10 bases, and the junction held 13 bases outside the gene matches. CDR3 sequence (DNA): TGCGCCAGCAGTGATTCCGGGACAGGCGAGAGAAAACTGTTTTTT. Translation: CASSDSGTGERKLFF.

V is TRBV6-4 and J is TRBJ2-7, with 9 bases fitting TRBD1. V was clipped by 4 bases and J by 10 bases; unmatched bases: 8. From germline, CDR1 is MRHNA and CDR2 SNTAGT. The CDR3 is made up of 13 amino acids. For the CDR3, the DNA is TGTGCCAGCAGTGCGGAGACAGGGGGAAACCAGTACTTC. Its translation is CASSAETGGNQYF.

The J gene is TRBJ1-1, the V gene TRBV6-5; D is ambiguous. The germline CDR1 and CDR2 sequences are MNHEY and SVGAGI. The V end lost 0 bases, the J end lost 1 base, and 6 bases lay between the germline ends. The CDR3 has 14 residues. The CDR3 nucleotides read TGTGCCAGCAGTTACTCTGGGAGGAACACTGAAGCTTTCTTT. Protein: CASSYSGRNTEAFF.

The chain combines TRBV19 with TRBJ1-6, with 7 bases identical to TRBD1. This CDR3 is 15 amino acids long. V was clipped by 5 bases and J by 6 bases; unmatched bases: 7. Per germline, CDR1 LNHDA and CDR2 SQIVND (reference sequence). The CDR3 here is CASSSHRGSNSPLHF. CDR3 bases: TGTGCCAGTAGTTCCCACAGGGGTAGTAATTCACCCCTCCACTTT.

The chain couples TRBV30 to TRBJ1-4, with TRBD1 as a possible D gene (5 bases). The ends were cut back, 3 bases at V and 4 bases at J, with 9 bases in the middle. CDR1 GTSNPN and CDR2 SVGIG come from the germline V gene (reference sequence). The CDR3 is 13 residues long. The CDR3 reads CAWRGLRNEKLFF. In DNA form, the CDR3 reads TGTGCCTGGAGGGGACTGCGTAATGAAAAACTGTTTTTT.

Written as DNA, the CDR3 is TGTGCCAGCAGCGAGCTCTCGGGTGAAGCTTTCTTT. Its translation is CASSELSGEAFF. This chain uses TRBV6-5 with TRBJ1-1; D is unclear. This CDR3 has 12 amino acids. Per the germline V gene, CDR1 is MNHEY and CDR2 is SVGAGI. Trimming stripped 6 bases from V and 7 bases from J, with 12 bases between.

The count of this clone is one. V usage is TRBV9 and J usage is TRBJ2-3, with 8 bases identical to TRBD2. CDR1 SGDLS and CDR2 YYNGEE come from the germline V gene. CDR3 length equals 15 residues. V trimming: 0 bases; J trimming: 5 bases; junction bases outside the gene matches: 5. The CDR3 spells CASSVAGGPGDTQYF. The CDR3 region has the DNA TGTGCCAGCAGCGTAGCGGGGGGGCCGGGAGATACGCAGTATTTT.

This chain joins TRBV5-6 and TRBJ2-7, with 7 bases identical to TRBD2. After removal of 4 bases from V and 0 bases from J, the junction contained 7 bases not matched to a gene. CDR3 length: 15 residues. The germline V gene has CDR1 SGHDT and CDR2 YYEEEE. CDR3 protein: CASSGQGGFSYEQYF. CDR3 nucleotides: TGTGCCAGCAGCGGCCAGGGAGGGTTCTCCTACGAGCAGTACTTC.

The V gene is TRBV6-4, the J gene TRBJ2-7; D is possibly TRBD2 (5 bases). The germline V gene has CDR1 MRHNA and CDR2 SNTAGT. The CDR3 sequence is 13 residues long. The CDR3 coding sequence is TGTTCTCCCTGCGGGCGGTCTCCCTACGAGCAGTACTTC. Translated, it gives CSPCGRSPYEQYF.

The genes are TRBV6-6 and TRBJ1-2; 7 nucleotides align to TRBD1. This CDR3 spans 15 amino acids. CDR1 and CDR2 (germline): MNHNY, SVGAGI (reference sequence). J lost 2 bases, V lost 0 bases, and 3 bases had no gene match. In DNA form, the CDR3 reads TGTGCCAGCAGTTACTCGGGGACAGAGAACTATGGCTACACCTTC. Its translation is CASSYSGTENYGYTF.

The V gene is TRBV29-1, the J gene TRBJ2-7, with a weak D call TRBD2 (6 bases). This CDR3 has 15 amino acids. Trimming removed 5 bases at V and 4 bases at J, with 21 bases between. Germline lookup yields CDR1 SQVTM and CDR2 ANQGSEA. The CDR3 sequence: CSVLKLRDLIYEQYF. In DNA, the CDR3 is TGCAGCGTTCTAAAACTCCGGGACTTAATTTACGAGCAGTACTTC.

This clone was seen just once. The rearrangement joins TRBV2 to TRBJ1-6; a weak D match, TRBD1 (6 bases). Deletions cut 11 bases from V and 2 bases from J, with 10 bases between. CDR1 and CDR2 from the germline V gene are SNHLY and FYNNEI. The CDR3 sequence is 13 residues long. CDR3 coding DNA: TGTGCCCGCCGACAGGCCTATAATTCACCCCTCCACTTT. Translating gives CARRQAYNSPLHF.

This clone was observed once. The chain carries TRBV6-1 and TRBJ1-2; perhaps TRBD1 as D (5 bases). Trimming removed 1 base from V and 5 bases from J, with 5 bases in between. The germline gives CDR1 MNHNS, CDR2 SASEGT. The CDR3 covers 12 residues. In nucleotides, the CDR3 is TGTGCCAGCAGTGAAGAGGGGTATGGCTACACCTTC. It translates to CASSEEGYGYTF.

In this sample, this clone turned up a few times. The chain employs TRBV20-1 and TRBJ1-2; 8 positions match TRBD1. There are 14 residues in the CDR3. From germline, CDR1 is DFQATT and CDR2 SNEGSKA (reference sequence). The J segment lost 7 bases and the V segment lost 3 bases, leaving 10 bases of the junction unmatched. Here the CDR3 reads CSASSQGAGSGYTF. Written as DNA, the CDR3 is TGCAGTGCTAGTTCCCAGGGGGCGGGAAGTGGCTACACCTTC.